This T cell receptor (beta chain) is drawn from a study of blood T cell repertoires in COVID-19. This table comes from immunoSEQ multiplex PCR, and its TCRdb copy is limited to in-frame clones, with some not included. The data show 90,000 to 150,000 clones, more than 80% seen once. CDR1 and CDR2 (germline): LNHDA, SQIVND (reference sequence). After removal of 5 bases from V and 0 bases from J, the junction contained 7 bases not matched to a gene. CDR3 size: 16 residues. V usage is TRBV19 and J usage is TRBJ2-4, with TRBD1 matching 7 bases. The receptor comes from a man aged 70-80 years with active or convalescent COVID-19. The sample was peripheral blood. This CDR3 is CASSADRDLAKNIQYF. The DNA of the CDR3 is TGTGCCAGTAGTGCCGACAGGGATCTAGCCAAAAACATTCAGTACTTC.